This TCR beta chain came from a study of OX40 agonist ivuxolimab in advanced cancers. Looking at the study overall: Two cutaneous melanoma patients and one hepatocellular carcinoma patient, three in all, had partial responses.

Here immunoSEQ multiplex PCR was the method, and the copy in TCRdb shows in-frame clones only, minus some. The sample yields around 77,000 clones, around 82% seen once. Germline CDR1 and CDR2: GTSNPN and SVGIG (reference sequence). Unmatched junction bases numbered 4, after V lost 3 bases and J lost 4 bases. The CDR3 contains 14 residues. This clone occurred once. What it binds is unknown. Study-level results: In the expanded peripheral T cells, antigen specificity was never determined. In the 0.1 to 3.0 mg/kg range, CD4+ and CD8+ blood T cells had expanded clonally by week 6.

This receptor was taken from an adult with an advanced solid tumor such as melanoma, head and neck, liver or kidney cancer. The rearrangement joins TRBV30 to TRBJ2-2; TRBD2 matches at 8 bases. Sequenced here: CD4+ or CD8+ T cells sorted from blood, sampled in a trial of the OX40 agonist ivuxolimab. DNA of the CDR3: TGTGCCTGGAGAGCGGGAGTGGCCACCGGGGAGCTGTTTTTT. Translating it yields CAWRAGVATGELFF.